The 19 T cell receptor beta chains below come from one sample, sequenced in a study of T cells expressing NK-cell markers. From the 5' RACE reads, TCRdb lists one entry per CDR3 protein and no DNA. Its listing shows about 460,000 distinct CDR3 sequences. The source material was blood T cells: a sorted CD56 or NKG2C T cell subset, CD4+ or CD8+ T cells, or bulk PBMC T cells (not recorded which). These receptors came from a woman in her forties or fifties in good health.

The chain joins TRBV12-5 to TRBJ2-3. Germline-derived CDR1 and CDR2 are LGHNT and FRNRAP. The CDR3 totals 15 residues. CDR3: CASGLVHGSWDTQYF. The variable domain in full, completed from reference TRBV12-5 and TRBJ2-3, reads DARVTQTPRHKVTEMGQEVTMRCQPILGHNTVFWYRQTMMQGLELLAYFRNRAPLDDSGMPKDRFSAEMPDATLATLKIQPSEPRDSAVYFCASGLVHGSWDTQYFGPGTRLTVL.

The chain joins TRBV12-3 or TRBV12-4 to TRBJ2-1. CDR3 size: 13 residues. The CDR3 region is CASSLARVNEQFF.

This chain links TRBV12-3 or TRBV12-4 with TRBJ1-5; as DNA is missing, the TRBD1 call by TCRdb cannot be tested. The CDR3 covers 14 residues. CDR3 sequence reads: CASRRTGPNQPQHF.

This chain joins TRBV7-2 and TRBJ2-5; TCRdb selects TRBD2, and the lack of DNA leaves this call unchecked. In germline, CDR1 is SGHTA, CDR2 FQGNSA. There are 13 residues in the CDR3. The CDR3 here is CASSRLADKTQYF. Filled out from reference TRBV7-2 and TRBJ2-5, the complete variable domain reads GAGVSQSPSNKVTEKGKDVELRCDPISGHTALYWYRQSLGQGLEFLIYFQGNSAPDKSGLPSDRFSAERTGGSVSTLTIQRTQQEDSAVYLCASSRLADKTQYFGPGTRLLVL.

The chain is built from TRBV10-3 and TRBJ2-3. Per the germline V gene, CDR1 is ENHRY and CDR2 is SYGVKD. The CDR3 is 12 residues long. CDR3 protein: CAISESYAAQYF.

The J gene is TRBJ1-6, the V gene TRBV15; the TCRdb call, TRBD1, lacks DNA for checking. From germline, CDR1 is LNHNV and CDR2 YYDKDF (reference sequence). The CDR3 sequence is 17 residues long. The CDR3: CATSRVRGVTYNSPLHF.

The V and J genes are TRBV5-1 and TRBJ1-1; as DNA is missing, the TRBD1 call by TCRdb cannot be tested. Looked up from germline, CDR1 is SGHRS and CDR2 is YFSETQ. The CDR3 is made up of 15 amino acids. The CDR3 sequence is CASSLGGTVDTEAFF.

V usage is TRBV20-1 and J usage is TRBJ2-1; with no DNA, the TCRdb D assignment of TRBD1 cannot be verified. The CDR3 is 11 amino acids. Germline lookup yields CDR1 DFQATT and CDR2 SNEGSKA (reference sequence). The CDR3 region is CSARGTGEQFF.

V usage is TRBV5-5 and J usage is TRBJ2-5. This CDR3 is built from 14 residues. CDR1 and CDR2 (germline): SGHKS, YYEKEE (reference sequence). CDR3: CASSFGPTKETQYF.

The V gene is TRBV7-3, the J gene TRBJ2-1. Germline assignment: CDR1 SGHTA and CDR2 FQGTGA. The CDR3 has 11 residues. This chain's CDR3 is CASSLSGVQFF.

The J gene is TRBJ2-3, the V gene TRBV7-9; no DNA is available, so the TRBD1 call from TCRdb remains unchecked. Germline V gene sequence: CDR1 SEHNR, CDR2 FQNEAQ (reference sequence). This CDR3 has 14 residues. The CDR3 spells CASSQARAPDTQYF.

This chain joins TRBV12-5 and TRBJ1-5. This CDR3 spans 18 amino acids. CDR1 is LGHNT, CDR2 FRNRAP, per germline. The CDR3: CASGLVSGPHRTYQPQHF.

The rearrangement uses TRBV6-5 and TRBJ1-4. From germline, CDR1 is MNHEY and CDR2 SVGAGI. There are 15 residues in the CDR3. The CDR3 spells CASSYSTAFNEKLFF.

This CDR3 reads CASSQDRGTFGELFF. The chain carries TRBV5-1 and TRBJ2-2; TCRdb outputs TRBD1, but without DNA this stays unchecked. CDR3 length equals 15 residues. Germline V gene data show CDR1 as SGHRS and CDR2 as YFSETQ.

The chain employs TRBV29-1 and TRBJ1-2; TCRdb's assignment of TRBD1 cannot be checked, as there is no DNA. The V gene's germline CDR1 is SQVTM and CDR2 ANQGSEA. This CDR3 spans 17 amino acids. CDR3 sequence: CSVCLDRVFSGTVGYTF.

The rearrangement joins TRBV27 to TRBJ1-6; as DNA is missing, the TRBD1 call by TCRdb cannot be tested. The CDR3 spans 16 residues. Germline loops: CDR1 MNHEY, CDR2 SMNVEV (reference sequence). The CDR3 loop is CASSFVTGGAGSPLHF.

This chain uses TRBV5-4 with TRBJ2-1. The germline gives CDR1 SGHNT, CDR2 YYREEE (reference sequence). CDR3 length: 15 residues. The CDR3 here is CASSLAGAPTHEQFF.

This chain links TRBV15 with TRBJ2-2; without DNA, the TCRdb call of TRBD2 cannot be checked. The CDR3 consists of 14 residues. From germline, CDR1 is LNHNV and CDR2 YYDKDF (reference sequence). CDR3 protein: CATSAAGGSGELFF.

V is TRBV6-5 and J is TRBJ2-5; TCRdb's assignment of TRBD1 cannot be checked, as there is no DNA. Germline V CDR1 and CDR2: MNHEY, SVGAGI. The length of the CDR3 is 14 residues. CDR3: CASGTIGIAGTQYF.